The 8 T cell receptor beta chains below come from one sample, sequenced in a study of blood T cell repertoires in COVID-19. Profiling relied on immunoSEQ multiplex PCR, and the TCRdb table lists in-frame clones only, not all of them. This table holds approximately 260,000 clones, around 91% found once. Sequenced sample: peripheral blood. These receptors all stem from a woman aged 60 to 75 with COVID-19, enrolled during active disease.

V is TRBV12-5 and J is TRBJ1-2; 7 bases are a match to TRBD1. The CDR3 sequence is 18 residues long. Trimming cost V 6 bases and J 5 bases; bases outside gene matches: 21. Looked up from germline, CDR1 is LGHNT and CDR2 is FRNRAP. The CDR3 loop is CASGTRQGALPGPYGYTF. CDR3 nucleotide sequence: TGTGCTAGTGGGACACGACAGGGTGCGCTGCCAGGGCCGTATGGCTACACCTTC.

This rearrangement joins TRBV7-2 to TRBJ1-4; D is perhaps TRBD1 (5 bases). This CDR3 is built from 14 residues. V lost 5 bases to trimming and J lost 6 bases, with 13 bases between them. Per germline, CDR1 SGHTA and CDR2 FQGNSA. The CDR3 reads CASSRRGRDEKLFF. The DNA for the CDR3 is TGTGCCAGCAGCCGCCGGGGGAGGGATGAAAAACTGTTTTTT.

The CDR3 nucleotides are TGTGCCAGCGCAAGGACTAGCGGGGGGCCGGCCAACACCGGGGAGCTGTTTTTT. Translated: CASARTSGGPANTGELFF. The rearrangement joins TRBV9 to TRBJ2-2, with 14 bases aligning to TRBD2. CDR1 and CDR2 from the germline V gene are SGDLS and YYNGEE. Trimming at V came to 7 bases and at J to 2 bases, leaving 10 bases not matched to a gene. This CDR3 is built from 18 residues.

The chain links TRBV19 to TRBJ1-2; 7 nucleotides agree with TRBD1. The J segment lost 1 base and the V segment lost 5 bases, leaving 4 bases of the junction unmatched. This CDR3 contains 14 residues. The germline V gene has CDR1 LNHDA and CDR2 SQIVND (reference sequence). The CDR3 region has the DNA TGTGCCAGTAGTGGGACAGTTAATAACTATGGCTACACCTTC. Translated: CASSGTVNNYGYTF.

This clone was counted at least ten times. The CDR3 is CASSVGQRNTEAFF. Written as DNA, the CDR3 is TGTGCCAGCAGTGTGGGGCAGAGGAACACTGAAGCTTTCTTT. The chain couples TRBV2 to TRBJ1-1, with a weak D call TRBD1 (5 bases). Trimming took off 4 bases at V and 1 base at J, with 10 bases between the two ends. The CDR3 sequence is 14 residues long. The germline V gene has CDR1 SNHLY and CDR2 FYNNEI. Combining the CDR3 with reference TRBV2 and TRBJ1-1 gives the whole variable domain EPEVTQTPSHQVTQMGQEVILRCVPISNHLYFYWYRQILGQKVEFLVSFYNNEISEKSEIFDDQFSVERPDGSNFTLKIRSTKLEDSAMYFCASSVGQRNTEAFFGQGTRLTVV.

This chain links TRBV10-2 with TRBJ1-1; D remains unclear. This CDR3 has 13 amino acids. Germline loops: CDR1 WSHSY, CDR2 SAAADI. V lost 0 bases and J lost 3, with 5 bases in between. CDR3 amino acids: CASSESGDTEAFF. The CDR3 DNA reads as TGCGCCAGCAGTGAGTCCGGGGACACTGAAGCTTTCTTT.

This clone was counted a single time. The V gene is TRBV6-1, the J gene TRBJ1-2; TRBD1 is a possible D gene (6 bases). The germline CDR1 and CDR2 sequences are MNHNS and SASEGT. Trimming pared 3 bases from V and 5 bases from J, leaving 13 bases between. The CDR3 spans 14 residues. In nucleotides, the CDR3 is TGTGCCAGCAGTGACAGGGGCGAAGGGTATGGCTACACCTTC. Translated: CASSDRGEGYGYTF.

The V gene is TRBV5-1, the J gene TRBJ1-2, with D hard to call. Germline-derived CDR1 and CDR2 are SGHRS and YFSETQ. This CDR3 is built from 17 residues. Trimming removed 0 bases at V and 0 bases at J, with 15 bases between. The DNA for the CDR3 is TGCGCCAGCAGCTTGGTGGGAGCAATGACTGCTAACTATGGCTACACCTTC. Amino acids: CASSLVGAMTANYGYTF.